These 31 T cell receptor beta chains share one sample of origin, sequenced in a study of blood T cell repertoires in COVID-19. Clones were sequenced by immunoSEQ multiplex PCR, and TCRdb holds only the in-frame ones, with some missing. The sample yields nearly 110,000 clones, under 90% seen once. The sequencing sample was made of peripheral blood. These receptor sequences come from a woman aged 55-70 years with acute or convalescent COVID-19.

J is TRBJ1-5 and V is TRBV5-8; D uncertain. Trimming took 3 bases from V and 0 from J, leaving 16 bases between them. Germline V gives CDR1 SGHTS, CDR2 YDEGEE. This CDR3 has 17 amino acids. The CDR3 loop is CASSSGLLGYSNQPQHF. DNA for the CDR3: TGTGCCAGCAGCTCCGGCCTTCTAGGTTATAGCAATCAGCCCCAGCATTTT.

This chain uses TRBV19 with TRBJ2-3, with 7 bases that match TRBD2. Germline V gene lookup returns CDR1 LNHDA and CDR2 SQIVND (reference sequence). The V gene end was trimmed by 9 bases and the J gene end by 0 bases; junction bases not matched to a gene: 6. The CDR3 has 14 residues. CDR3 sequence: CASLGRGSTDTQYF. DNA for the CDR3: TGTGCCAGCCTAGGGAGGGGTAGCACAGATACGCAGTATTTT.

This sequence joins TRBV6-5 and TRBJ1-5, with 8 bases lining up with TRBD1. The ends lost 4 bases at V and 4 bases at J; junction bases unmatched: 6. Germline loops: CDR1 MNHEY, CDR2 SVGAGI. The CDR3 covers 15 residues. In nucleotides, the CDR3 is TGTGCCAGCAGTTCCCCCGGGACAGGTAATCAGCCCCAGCATTTT. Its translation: CASSSPGTGNQPQHF.

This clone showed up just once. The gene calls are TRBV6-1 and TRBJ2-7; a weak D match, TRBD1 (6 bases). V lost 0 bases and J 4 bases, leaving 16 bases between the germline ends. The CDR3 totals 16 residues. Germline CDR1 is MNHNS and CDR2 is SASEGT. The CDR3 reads CASSEASQGIWYEQYF. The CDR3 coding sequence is TGTGCCAGCAGTGAAGCGTCCCAGGGGATTTGGTACGAGCAGTACTTC.

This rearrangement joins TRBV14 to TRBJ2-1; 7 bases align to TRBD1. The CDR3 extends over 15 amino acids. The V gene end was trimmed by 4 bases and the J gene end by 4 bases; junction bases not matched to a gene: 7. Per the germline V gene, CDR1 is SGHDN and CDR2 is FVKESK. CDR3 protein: CASSPQGQGYNEQFF. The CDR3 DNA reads TGTGCCAGCAGCCCACAGGGGCAGGGTTACAATGAGCAGTTCTTC.

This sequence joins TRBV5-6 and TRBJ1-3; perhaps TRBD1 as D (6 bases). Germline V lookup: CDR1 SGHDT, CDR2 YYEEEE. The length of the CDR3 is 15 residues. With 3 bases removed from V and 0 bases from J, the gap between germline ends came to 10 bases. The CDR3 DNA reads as TGTGCCAGCAGCTCCCCGACAGGCTCTGGAAACACCATATATTTT. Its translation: CASSSPTGSGNTIYF. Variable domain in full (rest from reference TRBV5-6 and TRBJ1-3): DAGVTQSPTHLIKTRGQQVTLRCSPKSGHDTVSWYQQALGQGPQFIFQYYEEEERQRGNFPDRFSGHQFPNYSSELNVNALLLGDSALYLCASSSPTGSGNTIYFGEGSWLTVV.

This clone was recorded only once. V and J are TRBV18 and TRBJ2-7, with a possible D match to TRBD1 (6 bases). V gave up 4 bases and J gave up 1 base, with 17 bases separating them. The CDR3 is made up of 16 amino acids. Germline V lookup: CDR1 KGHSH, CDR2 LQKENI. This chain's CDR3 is CASSRPAGVSSYEQYF. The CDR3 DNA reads TGTGCCAGCTCACGCCCCGCAGGGGTGAGTTCCTACGAGCAGTACTTC.

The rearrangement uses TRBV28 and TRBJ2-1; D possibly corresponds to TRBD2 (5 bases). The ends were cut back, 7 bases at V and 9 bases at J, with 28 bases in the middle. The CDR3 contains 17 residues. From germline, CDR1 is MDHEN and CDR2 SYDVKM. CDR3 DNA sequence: TGTGCCAGCAAGGAGATCAGAGACGGACTCCCTGCCAGTGAGCAGTTCTTC. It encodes CASKEIRDGLPASEQFF.

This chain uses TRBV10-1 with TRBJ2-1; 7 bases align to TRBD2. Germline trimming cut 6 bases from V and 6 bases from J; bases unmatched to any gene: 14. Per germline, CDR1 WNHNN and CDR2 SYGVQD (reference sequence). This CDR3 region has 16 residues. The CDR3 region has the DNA TGCGCCAGCAGCCGAGGAGGTGGACTAGAGTTCAATGAGCAGTTCTTC. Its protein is CASSRGGGLEFNEQFF.

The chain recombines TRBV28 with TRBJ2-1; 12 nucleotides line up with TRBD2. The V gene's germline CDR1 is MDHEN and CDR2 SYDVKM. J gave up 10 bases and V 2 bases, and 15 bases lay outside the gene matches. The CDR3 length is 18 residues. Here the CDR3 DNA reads TGTGCCAGCAGTTTAGCCCGCTTTGGGACTAGCGGGTCGGGGGAGCAGTTCTTC. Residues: CASSLARFGTSGSGEQFF.

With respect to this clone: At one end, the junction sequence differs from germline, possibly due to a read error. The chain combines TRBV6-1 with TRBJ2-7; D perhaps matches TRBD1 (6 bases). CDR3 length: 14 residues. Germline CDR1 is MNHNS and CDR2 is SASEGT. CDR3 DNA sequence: TGTGCCAGCAATGAAGCTGGGGGCGGGTACGAGCAGTACTTC. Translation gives CASNEAGGGYEQYF.

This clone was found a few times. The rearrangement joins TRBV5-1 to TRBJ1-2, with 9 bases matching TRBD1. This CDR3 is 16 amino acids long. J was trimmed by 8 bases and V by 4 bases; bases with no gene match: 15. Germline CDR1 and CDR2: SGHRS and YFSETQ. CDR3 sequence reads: CASSPSTAGQGRGYTF. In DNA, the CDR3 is TGCGCCAGCAGCCCATCAACGGCGGGACAGGGAAGGGGCTACACCTTC.

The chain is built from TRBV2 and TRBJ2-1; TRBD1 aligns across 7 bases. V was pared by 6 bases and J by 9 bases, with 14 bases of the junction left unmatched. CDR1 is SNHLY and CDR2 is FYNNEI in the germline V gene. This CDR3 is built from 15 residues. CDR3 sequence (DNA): TGTGCCAGCAGCGTTTCGGGTCAGGGGGAAGGTGAGCAGTTCTTC. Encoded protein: CASSVSGQGEGEQFF.

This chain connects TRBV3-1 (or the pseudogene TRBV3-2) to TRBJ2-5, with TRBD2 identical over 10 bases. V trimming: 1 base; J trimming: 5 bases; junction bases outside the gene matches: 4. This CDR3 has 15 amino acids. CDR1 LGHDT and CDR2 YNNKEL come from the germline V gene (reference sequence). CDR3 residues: CASSQVPSGSETQYF. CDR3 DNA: TGTGCCAGCAGCCAAGTCCCTAGCGGGAGTGAGACCCAGTACTTC.

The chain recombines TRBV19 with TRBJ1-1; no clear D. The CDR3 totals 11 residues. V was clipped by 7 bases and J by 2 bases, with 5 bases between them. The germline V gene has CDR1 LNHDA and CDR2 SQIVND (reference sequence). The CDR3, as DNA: TGTGCCAGTAAGCTAAACACTGAAGCTTTCTTT. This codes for CASKLNTEAFF. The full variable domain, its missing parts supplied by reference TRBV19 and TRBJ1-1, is DGGITQSPKYLFRKEGQNVTLSCEQNLNHDAMYWYRQDPGQGLRLIYYSQIVNDFQKGDIAEGYSVSREKKESFPLTVTSAQKNPTAFYLCASKLNTEAFFGQGTRLTVV.

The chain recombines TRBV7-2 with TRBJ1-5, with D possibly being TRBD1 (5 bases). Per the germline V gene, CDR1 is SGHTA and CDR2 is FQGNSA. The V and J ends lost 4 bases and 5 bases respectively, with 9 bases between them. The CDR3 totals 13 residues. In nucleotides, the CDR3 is TGTGCCAGCAGCTGGGGGGGAGATCAGCCCCAGCATTTT. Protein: CASSWGGDQPQHF.

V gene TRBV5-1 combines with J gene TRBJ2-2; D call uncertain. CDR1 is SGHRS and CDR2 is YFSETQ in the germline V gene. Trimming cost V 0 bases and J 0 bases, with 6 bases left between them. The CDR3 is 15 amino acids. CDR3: CASSLGHPNTGELFF. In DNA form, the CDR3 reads TGCGCCAGCAGCTTGGGACACCCGAACACCGGGGAGCTGTTTTTT.

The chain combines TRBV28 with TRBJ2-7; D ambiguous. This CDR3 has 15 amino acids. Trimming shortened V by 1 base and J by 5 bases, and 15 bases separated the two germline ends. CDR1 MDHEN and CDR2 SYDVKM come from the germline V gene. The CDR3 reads CASSLYSRPRHEQYF. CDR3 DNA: TGTGCCAGCAGTTTATACAGCAGACCTCGGCACGAGCAGTACTTC.

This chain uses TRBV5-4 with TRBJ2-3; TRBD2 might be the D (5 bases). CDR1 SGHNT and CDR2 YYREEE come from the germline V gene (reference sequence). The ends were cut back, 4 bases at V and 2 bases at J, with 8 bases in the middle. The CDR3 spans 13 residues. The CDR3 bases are TGTGCCAGCAGCGTCGACTACACAGATACGCAGTATTTT. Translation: CASSVDYTDTQYF. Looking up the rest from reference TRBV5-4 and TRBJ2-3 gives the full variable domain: ETGVTQSPTHLIKTRGQQVTLRCSSQSGHNTVSWYQQALGQGPQFIFQYYREEENGRGNFPPRFSGLQFPNYSSELNVNALELDDSALYLCASSVDYTDTQYFGPGTRLTVL.

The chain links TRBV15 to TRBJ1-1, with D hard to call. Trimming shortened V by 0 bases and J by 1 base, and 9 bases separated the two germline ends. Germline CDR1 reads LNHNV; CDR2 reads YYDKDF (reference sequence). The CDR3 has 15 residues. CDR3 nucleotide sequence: TGTGCCACCAGCAGAGATTATTCCGGGAACACTGAAGCTTTCTTT. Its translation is CATSRDYSGNTEAFF. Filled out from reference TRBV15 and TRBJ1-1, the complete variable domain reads DAMVIQNPRYQVTQFGKPVTLSCSQTLNHNVMYWYQQKSSQAPKLLFHYYDKDFNNEADTPDNFQSRRPNTSFCFLDIRSPGLGDTAMYLCATSRDYSGNTEAFFGQGTRLTVV.

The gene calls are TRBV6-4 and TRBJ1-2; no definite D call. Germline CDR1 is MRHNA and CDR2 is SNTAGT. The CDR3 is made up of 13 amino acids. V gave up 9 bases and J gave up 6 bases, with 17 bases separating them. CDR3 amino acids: CAREVLRGNGYTF. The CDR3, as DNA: TGTGCCAGGGAGGTGTTGCGGGGAAATGGCTACACCTTC.

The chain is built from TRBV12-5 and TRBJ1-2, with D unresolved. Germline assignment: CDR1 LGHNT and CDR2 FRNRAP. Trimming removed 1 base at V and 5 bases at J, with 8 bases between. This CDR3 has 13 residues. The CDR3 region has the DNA TGTGCTAGTGGTTTGGATGGAGTTTATGGCTACACCTTC. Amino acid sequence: CASGLDGVYGYTF.

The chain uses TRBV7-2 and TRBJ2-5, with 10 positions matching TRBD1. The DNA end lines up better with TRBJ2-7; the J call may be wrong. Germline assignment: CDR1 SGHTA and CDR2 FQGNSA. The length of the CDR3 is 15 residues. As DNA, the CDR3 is TGTGCCAGCAGCTTAGAGGGACAGGGGAGAGACGAGCAGTACTTC. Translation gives CASSLEGQGRDEQYF.

CDR3 residues: CSALDTEAFF. For the CDR3, the DNA is TGCAGTGCTCTAGACACTGAAGCTTTCTTT. The chain joins TRBV20-1 to TRBJ1-1; no clear D gene. The CDR3 spans 10 residues. Trimming removed 5 bases at V and 3 bases at J, with 4 bases between. Germline CDR1 DFQATT, CDR2 SNEGSKA (reference sequence).

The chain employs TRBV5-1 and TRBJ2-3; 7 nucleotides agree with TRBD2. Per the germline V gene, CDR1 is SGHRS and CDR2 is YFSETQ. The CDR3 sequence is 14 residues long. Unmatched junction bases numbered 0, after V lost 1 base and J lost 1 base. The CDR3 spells CASSLLAGTDTQYF. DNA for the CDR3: TGCGCCAGCAGCTTGCTAGCGGGCACAGATACGCAGTATTTT.

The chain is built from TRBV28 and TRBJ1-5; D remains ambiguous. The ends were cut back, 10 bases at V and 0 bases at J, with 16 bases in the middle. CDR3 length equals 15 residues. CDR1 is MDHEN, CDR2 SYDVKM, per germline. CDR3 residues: CAITQPSFSNQPQHF. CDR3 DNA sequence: TGTGCCATTACACAGCCGAGTTTTAGCAATCAGCCCCAGCATTTT.

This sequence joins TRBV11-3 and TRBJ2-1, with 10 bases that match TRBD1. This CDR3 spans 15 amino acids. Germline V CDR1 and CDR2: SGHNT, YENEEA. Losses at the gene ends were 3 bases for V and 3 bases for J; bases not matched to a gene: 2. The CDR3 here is CASSFRTGGYNEQFF. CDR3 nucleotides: TGTGCCAGCAGCTTCCGGACAGGGGGCTACAATGAGCAGTTCTTC.

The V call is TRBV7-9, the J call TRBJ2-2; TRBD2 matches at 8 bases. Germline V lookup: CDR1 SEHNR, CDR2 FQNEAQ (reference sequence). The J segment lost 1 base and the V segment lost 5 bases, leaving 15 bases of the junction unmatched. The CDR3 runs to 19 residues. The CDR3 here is CASSAGPLNSGMNTGELFF. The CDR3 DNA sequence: TGTGCCAGCAGCGCAGGACCCCTTAATAGCGGGATGAACACCGGGGAGCTGTTTTTT.

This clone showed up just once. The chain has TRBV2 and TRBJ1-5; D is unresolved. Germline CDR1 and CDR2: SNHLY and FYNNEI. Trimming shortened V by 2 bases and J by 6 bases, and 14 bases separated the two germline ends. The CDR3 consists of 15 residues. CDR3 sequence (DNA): TGTGCCAGCAGTGAAATAGAGGTAGCCGGTCAGCCCCAGCATTTT. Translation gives CASSEIEVAGQPQHF.

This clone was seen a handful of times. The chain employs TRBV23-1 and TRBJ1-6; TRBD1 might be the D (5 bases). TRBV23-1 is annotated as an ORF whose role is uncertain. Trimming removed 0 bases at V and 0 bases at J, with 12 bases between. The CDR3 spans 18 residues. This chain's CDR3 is CASSQSFRGSSYNSPLHF. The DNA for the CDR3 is TGCGCCAGCAGTCAATCGTTTCGGGGGAGCTCCTATAATTCACCCCTCCACTTT.

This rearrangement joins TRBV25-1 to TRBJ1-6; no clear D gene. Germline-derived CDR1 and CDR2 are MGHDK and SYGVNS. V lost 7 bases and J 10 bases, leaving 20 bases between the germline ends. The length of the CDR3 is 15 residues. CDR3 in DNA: TGTGCCAGCAATAAGGCGGGAGGAGGGATATCACCCCTCCACTTT. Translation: CASNKAGGGISPLHF.